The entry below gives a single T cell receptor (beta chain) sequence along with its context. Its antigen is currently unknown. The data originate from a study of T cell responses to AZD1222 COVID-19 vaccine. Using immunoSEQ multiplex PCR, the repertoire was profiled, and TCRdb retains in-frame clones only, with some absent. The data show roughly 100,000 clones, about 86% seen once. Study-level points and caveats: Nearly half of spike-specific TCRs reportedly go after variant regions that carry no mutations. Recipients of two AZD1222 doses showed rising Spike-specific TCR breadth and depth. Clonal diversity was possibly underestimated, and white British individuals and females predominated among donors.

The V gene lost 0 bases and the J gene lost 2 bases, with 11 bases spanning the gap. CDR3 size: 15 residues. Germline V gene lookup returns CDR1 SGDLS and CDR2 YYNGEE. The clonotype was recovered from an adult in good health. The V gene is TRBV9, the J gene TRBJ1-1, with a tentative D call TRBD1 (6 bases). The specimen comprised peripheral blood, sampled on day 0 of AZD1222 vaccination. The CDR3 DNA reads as TGTGCCAGCAGCGTAGGTACAGGGCATAACACTGAAGCTTTCTTT. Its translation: CASSVGTGHNTEAFF.